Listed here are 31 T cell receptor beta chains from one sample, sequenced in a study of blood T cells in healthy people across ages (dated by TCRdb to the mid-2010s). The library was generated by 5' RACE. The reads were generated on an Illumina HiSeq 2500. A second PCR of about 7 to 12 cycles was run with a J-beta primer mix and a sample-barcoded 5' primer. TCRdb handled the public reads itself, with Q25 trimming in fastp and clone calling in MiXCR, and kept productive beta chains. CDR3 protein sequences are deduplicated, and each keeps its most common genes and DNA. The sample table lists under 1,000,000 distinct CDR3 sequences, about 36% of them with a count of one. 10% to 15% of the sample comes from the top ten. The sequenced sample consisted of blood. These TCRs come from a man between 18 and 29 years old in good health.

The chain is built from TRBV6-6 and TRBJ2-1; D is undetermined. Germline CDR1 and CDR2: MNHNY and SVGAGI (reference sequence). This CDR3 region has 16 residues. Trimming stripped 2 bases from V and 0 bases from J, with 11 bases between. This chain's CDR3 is CASSYGEPSSYNEQFF. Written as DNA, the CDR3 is TGTGCCAGCAGTTACGGGGAACCTAGCTCCTACAATGAGCAGTTCTTC.

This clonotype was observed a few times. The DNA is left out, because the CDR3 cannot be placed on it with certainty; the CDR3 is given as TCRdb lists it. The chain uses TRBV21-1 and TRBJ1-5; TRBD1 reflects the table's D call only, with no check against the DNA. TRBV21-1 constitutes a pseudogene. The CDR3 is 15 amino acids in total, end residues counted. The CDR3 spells CASILGRHRDQPQHF.

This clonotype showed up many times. The CDR3 sequence is CASSPDRDTEAFF. CDR3 DNA: TGTGCCAGCAGCCCCGACCGGGACACTGAAGCTTTCTTT. The rearrangement uses TRBV7-3 and TRBJ1-1, with D hard to call. This CDR3 has 13 residues. Germline CDR1 SGHTA, CDR2 FQGTGA. Trimming took 5 bases from V and 3 from J, leaving 10 bases between them. Full variable domain (missing parts from reference TRBV7-3 and TRBJ1-1): GAGVSQTPSNKVTEKGKYVELRCDPISGHTALYWYRQSLGQGPEFLIYFQGTGAADDSGLPNDRFFAVRPEGSVSTLKIQRTERGDSAVYLCASSPDRDTEAFFGQGTRLTVV.

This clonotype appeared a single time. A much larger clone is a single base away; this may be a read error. The CDR3 DNA sequence: TGTGCCACCAGCAGAGGACGTGGGAACCAAGAGACCCAGTTCTTC. The encoded protein is CATSRGRGNQETQFF. The chain is built from TRBV15 and TRBJ2-5; D gene ambiguous. The assigned J gene may be wrong: the sequence end matches TRBJ2-1 better. Looked up from germline, CDR1 is LNHNV and CDR2 is YYDKDF (reference sequence). There are 15 residues in the CDR3.

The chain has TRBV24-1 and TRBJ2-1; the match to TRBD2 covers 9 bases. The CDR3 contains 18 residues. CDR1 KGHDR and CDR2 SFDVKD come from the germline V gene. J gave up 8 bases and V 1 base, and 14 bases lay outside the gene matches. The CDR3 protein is CATSDFRGQASGVDEQFF. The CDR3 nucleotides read TGTGCCACCAGTGATTTTCGTGGACAGGCTAGCGGGGTCGATGAGCAGTTCTTC.

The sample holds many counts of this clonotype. CDR3 DNA: TGCGCCAGCAGCCAAGGGAGTGTCCGCGGTGAGCAGTTCTTC. Its translation: CASSQGSVRGEQFF. The V gene is TRBV4-3, the J gene TRBJ2-1; D is unclear. The germline gives CDR1 LGHNA, CDR2 YSLEER. V was cut by 1 base and J by 9 bases, with 13 bases left in between. The CDR3 is 14 amino acids.

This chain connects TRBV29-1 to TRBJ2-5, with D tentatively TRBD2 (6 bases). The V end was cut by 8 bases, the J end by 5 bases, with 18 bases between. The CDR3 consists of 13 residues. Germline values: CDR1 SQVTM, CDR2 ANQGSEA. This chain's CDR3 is CSSGRRLGETQYF. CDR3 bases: TGCAGCTCAGGGAGGAGGCTAGGGGAGACCCAGTACTTC.

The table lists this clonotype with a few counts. CDR3 in amino acids: CASQNSNYGYTF. In nucleotides, the CDR3 is TGTGCCAGCCAAAATTCTAACTATGGCTACACCTTC. J is TRBJ1-2 and V is TRBV25-1; D gene uncertain. The CDR3 is 12 amino acids. V dropped 8 bases and J dropped 0 bases, with 7 bases sitting between them. Germline loops: CDR1 MGHDK, CDR2 SYGVNS.

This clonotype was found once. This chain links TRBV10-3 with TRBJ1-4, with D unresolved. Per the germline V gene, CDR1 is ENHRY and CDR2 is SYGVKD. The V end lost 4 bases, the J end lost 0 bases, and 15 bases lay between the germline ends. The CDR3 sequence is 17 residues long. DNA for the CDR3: TGTGCCATCAGTGCCCCCCTTACAAAGCCAACTAATGAAAAACTGTTTTTT. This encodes CAISAPLTKPTNEKLFF.

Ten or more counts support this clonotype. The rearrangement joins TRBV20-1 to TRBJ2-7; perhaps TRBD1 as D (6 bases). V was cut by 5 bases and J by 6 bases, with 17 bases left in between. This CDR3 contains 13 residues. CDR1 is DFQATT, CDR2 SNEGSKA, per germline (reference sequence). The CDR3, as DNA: TGCAGTGCTGGGATAACAGGGTCCCCCGAGCAGTACTTC. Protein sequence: CSAGITGSPEQYF.

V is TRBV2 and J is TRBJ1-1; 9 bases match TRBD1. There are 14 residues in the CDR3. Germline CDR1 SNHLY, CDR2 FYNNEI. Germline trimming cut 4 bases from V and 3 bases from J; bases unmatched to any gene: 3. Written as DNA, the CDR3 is TGTGCCAGCAGTGGGGACAGGGCAGACACTGAAGCTTTCTTT. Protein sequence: CASSGDRADTEAFF.

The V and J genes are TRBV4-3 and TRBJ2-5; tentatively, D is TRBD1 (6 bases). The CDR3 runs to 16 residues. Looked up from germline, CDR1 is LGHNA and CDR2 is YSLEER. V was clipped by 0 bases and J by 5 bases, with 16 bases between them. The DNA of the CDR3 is TGCGCCAGCAGCCAAGATCTAGAGCCAAGGGGGGAGACCCAGTACTTC. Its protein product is CASSQDLEPRGETQYF.

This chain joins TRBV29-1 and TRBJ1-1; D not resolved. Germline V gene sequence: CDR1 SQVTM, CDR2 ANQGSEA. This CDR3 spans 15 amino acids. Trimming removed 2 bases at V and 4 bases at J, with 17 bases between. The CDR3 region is CSVEREGRGITEAFF. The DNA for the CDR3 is TGCAGCGTTGAACGGGAGGGAAGAGGGATCACTGAAGCTTTCTTT.

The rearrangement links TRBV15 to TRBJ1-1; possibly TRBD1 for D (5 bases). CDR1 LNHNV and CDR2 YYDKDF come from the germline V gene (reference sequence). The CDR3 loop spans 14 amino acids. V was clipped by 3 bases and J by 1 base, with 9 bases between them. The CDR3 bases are TGTGCCACCAGCAGCCAGGGAGAGAACACTGAAGCTTTCTTT. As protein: CATSSQGENTEAFF.

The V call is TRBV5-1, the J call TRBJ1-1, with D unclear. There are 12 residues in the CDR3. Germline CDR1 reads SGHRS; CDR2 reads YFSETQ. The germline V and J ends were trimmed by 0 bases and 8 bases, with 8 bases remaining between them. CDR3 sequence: CASSLVSSEAFF. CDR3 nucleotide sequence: TGCGCCAGCAGCTTGGTAAGCTCAGAAGCTTTCTTT.

CDR3 DNA: TGTGCCATCAGTGAGGGACAGATATACAATGAGCAGTACTTC. Its translation: CAISEGQIYNEQYF. V and J are TRBV10-3 and TRBJ2-7, with TRBD1 as a possible D gene (6 bases). Germline assignment: CDR1 ENHRY and CDR2 SYGVKD. The CDR3 sequence is 14 residues long. V lost 2 bases, J lost 7 bases, and 15 bases lay in between.

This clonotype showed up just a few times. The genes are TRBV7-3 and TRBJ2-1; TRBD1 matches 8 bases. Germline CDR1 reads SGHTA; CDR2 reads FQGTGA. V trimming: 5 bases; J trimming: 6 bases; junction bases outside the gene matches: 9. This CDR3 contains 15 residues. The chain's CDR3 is CASSRAGQGSNEQFF. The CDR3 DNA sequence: TGTGCCAGCAGCCGGGCTGGACAGGGATCCAATGAGCAGTTCTTC.

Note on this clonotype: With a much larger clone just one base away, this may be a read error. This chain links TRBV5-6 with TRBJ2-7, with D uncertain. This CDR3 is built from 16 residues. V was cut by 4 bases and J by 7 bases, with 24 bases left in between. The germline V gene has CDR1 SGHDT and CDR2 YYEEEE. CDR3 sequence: CASSRPGCYLMGEQYF. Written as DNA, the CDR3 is TGTGCCAGCAGCCGCCCGGGCTGTTATCTCATGGGGGAGCAGTACTTC. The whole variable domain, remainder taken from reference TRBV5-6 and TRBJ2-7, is DAGVTQSPTHLIKTRGQQVTLRCSPKSGHDTVSWYQQALGQGPQFIFQYYEEEERQRGNFPDRFSGHQFPNYSSELNVNALLLGDSALYLCASSRPGCYLMGEQYFGPGTRLTVT.

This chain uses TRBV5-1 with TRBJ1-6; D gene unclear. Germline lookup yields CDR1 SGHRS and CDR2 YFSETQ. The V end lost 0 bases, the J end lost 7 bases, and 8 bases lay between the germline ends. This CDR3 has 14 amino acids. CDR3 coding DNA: TGCGCCAGCAGCTTGGCAGATATGAATTCACCCCTCCACTTT. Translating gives CASSLADMNSPLHF. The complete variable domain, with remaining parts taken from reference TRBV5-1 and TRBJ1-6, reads KAGVTQTPRYLIKTRGQQVTLSCSPISGHRSVSWYQQTPGQGLQFLFEYFSETQRNKGNFPGRFSGRQFSNSRSEMNVSTLELGDSALYLCASSLADMNSPLHFGNGTRLTVT.

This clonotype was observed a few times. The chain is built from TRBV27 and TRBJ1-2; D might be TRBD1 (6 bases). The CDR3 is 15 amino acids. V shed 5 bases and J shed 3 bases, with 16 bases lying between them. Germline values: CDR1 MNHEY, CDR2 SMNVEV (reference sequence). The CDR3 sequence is CASSPRTEGDYGYTF. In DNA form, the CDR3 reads TGTGCCAGCAGTCCCAGGACGGAGGGGGACTATGGCTACACCTTC.

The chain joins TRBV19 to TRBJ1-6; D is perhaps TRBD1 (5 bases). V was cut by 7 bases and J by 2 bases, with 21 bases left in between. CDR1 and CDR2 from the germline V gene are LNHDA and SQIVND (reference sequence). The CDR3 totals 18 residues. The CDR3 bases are TGTGCCAGTAACCCGCGAGGGCGAGGGACGCCCTATAATTCACCCCTCCACTTT. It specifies CASNPRGRGTPYNSPLHF.

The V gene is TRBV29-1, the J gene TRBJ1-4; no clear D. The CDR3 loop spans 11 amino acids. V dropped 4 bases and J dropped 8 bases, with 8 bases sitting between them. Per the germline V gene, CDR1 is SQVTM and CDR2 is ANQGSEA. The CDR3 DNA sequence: TGCAGCGTTGTGGAGAGGGAAAAACTGTTTTTT. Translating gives CSVVEREKLFF.

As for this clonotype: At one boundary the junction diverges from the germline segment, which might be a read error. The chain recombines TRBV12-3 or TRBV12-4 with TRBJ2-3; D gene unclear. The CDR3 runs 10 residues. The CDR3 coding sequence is TGTGCCAGCAGTGACTTCGCGCAGTACTTT. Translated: CASSDFAQYF.

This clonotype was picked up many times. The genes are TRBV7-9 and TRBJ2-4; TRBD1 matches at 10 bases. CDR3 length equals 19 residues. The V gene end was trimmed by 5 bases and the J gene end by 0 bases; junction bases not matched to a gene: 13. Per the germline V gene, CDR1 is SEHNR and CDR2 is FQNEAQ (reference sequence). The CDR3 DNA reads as TGTGCCAGCAGCCATGGGACAGGGGAGGACCATCTAGCCAAAAACATTCAGTACTTC. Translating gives CASSHGTGEDHLAKNIQYF.

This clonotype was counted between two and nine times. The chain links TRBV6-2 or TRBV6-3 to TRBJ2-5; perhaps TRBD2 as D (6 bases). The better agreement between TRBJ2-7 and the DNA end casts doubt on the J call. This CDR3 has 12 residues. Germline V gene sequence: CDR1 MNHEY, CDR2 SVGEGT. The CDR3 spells CASNRDSNEQYF. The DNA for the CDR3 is TGTGCCAGCAACCGGGACTCTAACGAGCAGTACTTC.

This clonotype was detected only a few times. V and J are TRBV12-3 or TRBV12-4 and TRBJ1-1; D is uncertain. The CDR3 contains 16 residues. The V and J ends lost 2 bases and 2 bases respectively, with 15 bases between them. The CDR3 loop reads CASSLYPILVNTEAFF. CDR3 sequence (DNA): TGTGCCAGCAGTTTATACCCTATATTGGTAAACACTGAAGCTTTCTTT.

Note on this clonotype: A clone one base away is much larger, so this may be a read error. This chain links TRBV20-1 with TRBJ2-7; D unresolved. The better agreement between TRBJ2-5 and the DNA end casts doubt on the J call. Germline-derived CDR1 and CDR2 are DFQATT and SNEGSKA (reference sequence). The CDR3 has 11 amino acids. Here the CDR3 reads CSAEQQATQYF. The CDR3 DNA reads TGCAGTGCCGAGCAGCAAGCGACCCAGTACTTC.

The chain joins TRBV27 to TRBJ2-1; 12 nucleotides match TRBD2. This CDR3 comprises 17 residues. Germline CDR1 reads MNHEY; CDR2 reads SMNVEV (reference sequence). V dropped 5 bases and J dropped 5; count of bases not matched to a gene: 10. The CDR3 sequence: CASSPLAGGPQDNEQFF. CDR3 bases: TGTGCCAGCAGTCCCCTAGCGGGGGGGCCACAGGACAATGAGCAGTTCTTC.

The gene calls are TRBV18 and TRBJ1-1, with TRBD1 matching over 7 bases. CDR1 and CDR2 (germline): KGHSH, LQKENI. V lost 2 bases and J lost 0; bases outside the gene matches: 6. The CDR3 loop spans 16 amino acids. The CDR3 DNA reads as TGTGCCAGCTCACCATTTTCGGGACAGATGAACACTGAAGCTTTCTTT. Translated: CASSPFSGQMNTEAFF.

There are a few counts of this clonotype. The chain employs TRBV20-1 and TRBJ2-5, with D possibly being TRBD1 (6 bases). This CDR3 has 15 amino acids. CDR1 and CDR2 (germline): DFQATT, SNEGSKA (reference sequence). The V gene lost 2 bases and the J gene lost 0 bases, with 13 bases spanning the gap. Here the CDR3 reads CSARPGAGDQETQYF. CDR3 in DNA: TGCAGTGCTAGACCCGGCGCAGGGGACCAAGAGACCCAGTACTTC.

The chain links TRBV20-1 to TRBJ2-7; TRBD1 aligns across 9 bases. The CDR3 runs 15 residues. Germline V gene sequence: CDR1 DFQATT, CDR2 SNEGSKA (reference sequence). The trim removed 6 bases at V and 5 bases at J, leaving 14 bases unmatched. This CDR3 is CSAGLYGTGPDEQYF. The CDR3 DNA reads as TGCAGTGCCGGGCTTTATGGGACAGGGCCGGACGAGCAGTACTTC.